The 3 T cell receptor beta chains below all came from one sample that was sequenced in a study of breast tumors, draining lymph nodes, adjacent tissues. A single record per CDR3 protein comes from TCRdb applying MiXCR to the multiplex PCR reads. The sample has about 15,000 distinct CDR3 sequences, 52% seen once; the top ten hold approximately 16%. Specimen: tumor-adjacent breast tissue. The receptor source for this set is a female donor with breast cancer. Some clones in this sample may be carry-over from other donors' samples.

Judged by abundance, this clonotype is medium-sized. The gene calls are TRBV4-1 and TRBJ2-1, with 8 bases aligning to TRBD2. CDR3 length equals 15 residues. Trimming at V came to 0 bases and at J to 2 bases, leaving 0 bases not matched to a gene. CDR1 is MGHRA, CDR2 YSYEKL, per germline. CDR3 nucleotide sequence: TGCGCCAGCAGCCAAGAACTAGCGGCCTACAATGAGCAGTTCTTC. Encoded protein: CASSQELAAYNEQFF.

In the case of this clonotype: It is unclear where the CDR3 begins or ends on the DNA, so no DNA is shown, and the CDR3 is as TCRdb lists it. This chain's CDR3 is CASSIYLCSVGLAYGEQYF. This sequence joins TRBV7-2 and TRBJ2-7. Including both end residues, the CDR3 is 19 amino acids long. CDR1 and CDR2 from the germline V gene are SGHTA and FQGNSA.

Ten or more counts support this clonotype. The V call is TRBV10-3, the J call TRBJ1-2; possible D gene TRBD1, 5 bases. The CDR3 covers 17 residues. Per germline, CDR1 ENHRY and CDR2 SYGVKD. V lost 0 bases and J lost 2, with 16 bases in between. Here the CDR3 reads CAISESTPGRRNYGYTF. CDR3 DNA: TGTGCCATCAGTGAGTCGACTCCAGGGCGGAGGAACTATGGCTACACCTTC.